A selection of T cell receptor beta chains follows, all from one sample in a study of identical twins. TCRdb recomputed calls from the 5' RACE reads with MiXCR, one row per CDR3 protein. This sample carries about 220,000 distinct CDR3 sequences, less than 10% of them seen once, and the ten largest clones take 4.5% to 5.5%. Source material: memory (CD45RO+) T cells sorted from blood. Source of these receptors: a woman in her late teens or twenties in good health. Both conserved end residues are part of each CDR3. A D gene is named only where the DNA matches it firmly. The size field is filled for only some rows; it gives once, few, many or a size class.

cdr3_nt,cdr3_aa,j_call,clone_size,d_call,v_call
TGTGCCAGCAGCTTGGAGGGAGGGGCTAGCGTTTACGAGCAGTACTTC,CASSLEGGASVYEQYF,TRBJ2-7,many,TRBD2,TRBV9
TGTGCCATCAGTGAGGCTCAGCAGAATCAGCCCCAGCATTTT,CAISEAQQNQPQHF,TRBJ1-5,few,NA,TRBV10-3
TGTGCCAGCAGCGTACGGAACGGACCCTACAATGAGCAGTTCTTC,CASSVRNGPYNEQFF,TRBJ2-1,NA,NA,TRBV9
TGCAGTGCTAGTGTGGTCCACATGTACAATGAGCAGTTCTTC,CSASVVHMYNEQFF,TRBJ2-1,NA,NA,TRBV20-1
TGCGCCAGCAGCTCTCCGCGGGGCAGCACAGATACGCAGTATTTT,CASSSPRGSTDTQYF,TRBJ2-3,few,NA,TRBV5-1
TGTGCCAGCAGCTCCCGGGACAGGGACTTCTCCTACGAGCAGTACTTC,CASSSRDRDFSYEQYF,TRBJ2-7,many,TRBD1,TRBV7-2
TGCAGTGCTGCCGGGACTAGCGGGGCAGAGACCCAGTACTTC,CSAAGTSGAETQYF,TRBJ2-5,few,TRBD2,TRBV20-1
TGTGCCAGCAGTAGCACCGGGACGCCAGATACGCAGTATTTT,CASSSTGTPDTQYF,TRBJ2-3,NA,NA,TRBV6-1
TGTGCCAGCGGGGTGAACACTGAAGCTTTCTTT,CASGVNTEAFF,TRBJ1-1,few,NA,TRBV6-5
TGTGCCAGCTCCGTGGGGGGGCCCGATACGCAGTATTTT,CASSVGGPDTQYF,TRBJ2-3,few,NA,TRBV27
TGTGCCACTTCCGCAGGGGCTGGCGCGACCGGGGAGCTGTTTTTT,CATSAGAGATGELFF,TRBJ2-2,many,NA,TRBV15
TGTGCCAGCATCTTCTACAATGAGCAGTTCTTC,CASIFYNEQFF,TRBJ2-1,few,NA,TRBV12-3/TRBV12-4
TGTGCCAGCAGTTTAGGGACGGCACGGGAAAAACTGTTTTTT,CASSLGTAREKLFF,TRBJ1-4,few,NA,TRBV12-3/TRBV12-4
TGCAGCGTTGAAGGGGGGGCGCAAAGGGGAAGGGGCTACACCTTC,CSVEGGAQRGRGYTF,TRBJ1-2,NA,NA,TRBV29-1
TGTGCCAGCAGCCCAAAGACAGGTTGGGAGACCCAGTACTTC,CASSPKTGWETQYF,TRBJ2-5,few,NA,TRBV7-2
TGTGCCAGCACCGAAAGGGTCTACGAGCAGTACTTC,CASTERVYEQYF,TRBJ2-7,NA,NA,TRBV6-1
TGTGCCAGCAGCTCCGGCGTGGGAACGAGGCGTGAGCAGTTCTTC,CASSSGVGTRREQFF,TRBJ2-1,few,NA,TRBV5-6
TGTGCCAGCAGCAGACCCGGGACTAGCGGTGGAACTCACCCACCCACAGATACGCAGTATTTT,CASSRPGTSGGTHPPTDTQYF,TRBJ2-3,NA,NA,TRBV21-1
TGCAGTGCTAGAGGGGGGCGAGGTAGCTCCTACAATGAGCAGTTCTTC,CSARGGRGSSYNEQFF,TRBJ2-1,few,NA,TRBV20-1
TGTGCCAGCCTACCCGGACAGGGCAGTACTGAAGCTTTCTTT,CASLPGQGSTEAFF,TRBJ1-1,few,TRBD1,TRBV6-1
TGCAGTGCCGAGACGGGGCCCGACGGTGAGCAGTTCTTC,CSAETGPDGEQFF,TRBJ2-1,NA,NA,TRBV20-1
TGCAGTGCTAGTGTGGGACAGGGGCCCTACAATGAGCAGTTCTTC,CSASVGQGPYNEQFF,TRBJ2-1,NA,TRBD1,TRBV20-1
TGTGCCAGCAGTTTATGGGCGGAGGGTCGGGAGACCCAGTACTTC,CASSLWAEGRETQYF,TRBJ2-5,few,NA,TRBV27
TGTGCCAGCTCACCATTCCGGGTGATAGCGGGGCAATACAATGAGCAGTTCTTC,CASSPFRVIAGQYNEQFF,TRBJ2-1,many,TRBD2,TRBV18
TGTGCCAGCAGCTTAGCAGGGGCCAGCACCGGGGAGCTGTTTTTT,CASSLAGASTGELFF,TRBJ2-2,few,NA,TRBV7-8
TGCAGTGCTAGAGTCGGAGAGAGGGAGCAGTACTTC,CSARVGEREQYF,TRBJ2-7,NA,NA,TRBV20-1
TGTGCCAGCAGTGGAGTAGTAGACACCTACGAGCAGTACTTC,CASSGVVDTYEQYF,TRBJ2-7,many,NA,TRBV12-3/TRBV12-4
TGTGCCAGCAGCCGACGAGGACTAGCGGGAGAGGGGGAGCTGTTTTTT,CASSRRGLAGEGELFF,TRBJ2-2,many,TRBD2,TRBV3-1
TGTGCCAGCAGCTGGATGGGTGGCCAGTACTTC,CASSWMGGQYF,TRBJ2-5,NA,NA,TRBV7-2
TGTGCCAGCACGGGACTAGTGGAAGAGACCCAGTACTTC,CASTGLVEETQYF,TRBJ2-5,NA,TRBD2,TRBV6-2/TRBV6-3
TGTGCCAGCAGCGTAAAAAACAGGGTAGAGACCCAGTACTTC,CASSVKNRVETQYF,TRBJ2-5,NA,NA,TRBV5-6
TGTGCCTGGGGGACAGGGGGAAATGAAGGTGGCACCGGGGAGCTGTTTTTT,CAWGTGGNEGGTGELFF,TRBJ2-2,NA,TRBD1,TRBV30
TGCGCCAGCAGACGTGGGGGCAGGAACACTGAAGCTTTCTTT,CASRRGGRNTEAFF,TRBJ1-1,NA,NA,TRBV4-3
TGTGCCAGCAGCTTGATCACTAGCGGTACCCAAGGGCAGTTCTTC,CASSLITSGTQGQFF,TRBJ2-1,NA,TRBD2,TRBV5-4
TGCAGTGCTAGGGACAGCCGCTCTAGCACAGATACGCAGTATTTT,CSARDSRSSTDTQYF,TRBJ2-3,few,NA,TRBV20-1
TGTGCCAGCAGCTTAGGTCCAGCGGTCTCCTACGAGCAGTACTTC,CASSLGPAVSYEQYF,TRBJ2-7,few,NA,TRBV7-2
TGCAGTGCGACAGGGACAGGGGGCGCAGAGACCCAGTACTTC,CSATGTGGAETQYF,TRBJ2-5,NA,TRBD1,TRBV20-1
TGTGCCATTGGGACAGGGGGAATTAACACTGAAGCTTTCTTT,CAIGTGGINTEAFF,TRBJ1-1,few,TRBD1,TRBV10-3
TGTGCCAGCAGTTTAGCGGGCCTAGCGGGGGTCGAGCAGTACTTC,CASSLAGLAGVEQYF,TRBJ2-7,NA,TRBD2,TRBV12-3/TRBV12-4
TGCAGTGCTAGGGCTCCGGCTGGTTACGAGCAGTACTTC,CSARAPAGYEQYF,TRBJ2-7,few,NA,TRBV20-1
TGTGCCAGCAGTGAAAGCGGGGGGGGCTATCAGCCCCAGCATTTT,CASSESGGGYQPQHF,TRBJ1-5,many,NA,TRBV6-1
TGCAGTGCCCCACTTCACGGCGGGGGATCCACAGATACGCAGTATTTT,CSAPLHGGGSTDTQYF,TRBJ2-3,NA,TRBD2,TRBV20-1
TGCAGCGTTGTCTCGCCTCGGGAGAGTAGCTCCTACAATGAGCAGTTCTTC,CSVVSPRESSSYNEQFF,TRBJ2-1,few,NA,TRBV29-1
TGTGCCAGCAGTTTAGCGTCTGGGACTTCCCCCCGAGAGTATTTT,CASSLASGTSPREYF,TRBJ2-3,few,NA,TRBV12-3/TRBV12-4
TGTGCCAGCGGCGCTAGCGGGAGAGGAAATGAGCAGTTCTTC,CASGASGRGNEQFF,TRBJ2-1,NA,TRBD2,TRBV2
TGCAGTGCTGAGGACAGGGGTGGAAACACCATATATTTT,CSAEDRGGNTIYF,TRBJ1-3,NA,TRBD1,TRBV20-1
TGTGCCAGCAGGCGGGACTATGGCTACACCTTC,CASRRDYGYTF,TRBJ1-2,NA,NA,TRBV6-5
TGTGCCAGCAGCGGGGGGGCCTTGATTTCCGGGGAGCTGTTTTTT,CASSGGALISGELFF,TRBJ2-2,many,NA,TRBV4-2